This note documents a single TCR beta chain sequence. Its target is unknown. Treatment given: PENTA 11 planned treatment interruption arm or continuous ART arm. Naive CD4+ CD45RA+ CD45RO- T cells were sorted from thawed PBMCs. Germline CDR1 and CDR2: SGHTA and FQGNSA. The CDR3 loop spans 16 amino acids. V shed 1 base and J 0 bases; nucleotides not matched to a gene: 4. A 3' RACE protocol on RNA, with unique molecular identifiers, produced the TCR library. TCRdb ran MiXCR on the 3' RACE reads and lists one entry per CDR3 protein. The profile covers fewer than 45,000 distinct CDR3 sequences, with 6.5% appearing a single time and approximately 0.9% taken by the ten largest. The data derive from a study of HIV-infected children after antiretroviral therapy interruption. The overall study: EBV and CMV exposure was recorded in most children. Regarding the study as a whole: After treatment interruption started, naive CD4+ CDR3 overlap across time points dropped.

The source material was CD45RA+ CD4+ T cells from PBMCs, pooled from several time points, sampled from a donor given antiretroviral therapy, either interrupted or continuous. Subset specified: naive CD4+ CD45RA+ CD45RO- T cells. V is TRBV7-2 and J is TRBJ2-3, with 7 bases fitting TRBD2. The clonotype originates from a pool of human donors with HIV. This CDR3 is CASSLVGGRSTDTQYF. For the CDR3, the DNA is TGTGCCAGCAGCTTAGTGGGCGGGAGAAGCACAGATACGCAGTATTTT.